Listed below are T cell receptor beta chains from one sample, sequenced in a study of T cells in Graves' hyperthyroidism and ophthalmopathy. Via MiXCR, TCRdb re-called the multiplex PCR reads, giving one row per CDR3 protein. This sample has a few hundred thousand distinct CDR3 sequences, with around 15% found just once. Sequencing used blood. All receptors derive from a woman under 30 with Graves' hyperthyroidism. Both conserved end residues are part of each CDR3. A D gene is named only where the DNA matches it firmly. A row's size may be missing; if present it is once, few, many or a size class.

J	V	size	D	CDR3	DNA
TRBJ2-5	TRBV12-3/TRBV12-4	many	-	CASSLRGTQYF	TGTGCCAGCAGTTTAAGAGGGACCCAGTACTTC
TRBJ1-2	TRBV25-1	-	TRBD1	CASSTGVHYGYTF	TGTGCCAGCAGTACAGGGGTCCACTATGGCTACACCTTC
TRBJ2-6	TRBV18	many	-	CASSPDQYRAGANVLTF	TGTGCCAGCTCACCAGATCAGTACAGGGCTGGGGCCAACGTCCTGACTTTC
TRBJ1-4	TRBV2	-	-	CASSRAPGAGSEKLFF	TGTGCCAGCAGTCGTGCCCCCGGGGCTGGGAGTGAAAAACTGTTTTTT
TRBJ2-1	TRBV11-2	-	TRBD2	CASSLTLAGSGEQFF	TGTGCCAGCAGCTTAACCCTAGCGGGAAGTGGTGAGCAGTTCTTC
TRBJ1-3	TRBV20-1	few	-	CSARSSSGNTIYF	TGCAGTGCTAGGTCTTCCTCTGGAAACACCATATATTTT
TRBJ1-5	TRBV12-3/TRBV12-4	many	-	CASSLGGHQPQHF	TGTGCCAGTTCATTGGGCGGCCATCAGCCCCAGCATTTT
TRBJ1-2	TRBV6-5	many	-	CASSYSVLANYGYTF	TGTGCCAGCAGTTACTCGGTGTTAGCTAACTATGGCTACACCTTC
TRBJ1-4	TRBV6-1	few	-	CASSESATNEKLFF	TGTGCCAGCAGTGAATCGGCAACTAATGAAAAACTGTTTTTT
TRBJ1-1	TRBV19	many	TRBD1	CASSIGGTGTNTEAFF	TGTGCCAGTAGTATCGGAGGGACAGGGACGAACACTGAAGCTTTCTTT
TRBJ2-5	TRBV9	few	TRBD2	CASSVGAGGKETQYF	TGTGCCAGCAGCGTAGGAGCGGGAGGGAAGGAGACCCAGTACTTC
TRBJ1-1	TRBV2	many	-	CASSPGRLNTEAFF	TGTGCCAGCAGCCCGGGACGGTTGAACACTGAAGCTTTCTTT
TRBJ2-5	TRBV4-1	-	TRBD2	CASSQGREGLWETQYF	TGCGCCAGCAGCCAAGGGCGGGAGGGCCTCTGGGAGACCCAGTACTTC
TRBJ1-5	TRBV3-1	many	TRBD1	CASSQAGTGMPNQPQHF	TGTGCCAGCAGCCAAGCCGGGACAGGGATGCCAAATCAGCCCCAGCATTTT
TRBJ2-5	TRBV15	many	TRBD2	CATPLGLAGQETQYF	TGTGCCACCCCCTTGGGACTAGCGGGACAAGAGACCCAGTACTTC
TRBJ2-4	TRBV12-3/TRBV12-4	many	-	CASSFSVIQYF	TGTGCCAGCAGTTTTAGCGTCATTCAGTACTTC
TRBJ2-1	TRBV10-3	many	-	CAISAGVHEQFF	TGTGCCATCAGCGCCGGGGTGCATGAGCAGTTCTTC
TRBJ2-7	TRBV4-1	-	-	CASSPLGRATYEQYF	TGCGCCAGCAGCCCCTTGGGCAGGGCTACCTACGAGCAGTACTTC
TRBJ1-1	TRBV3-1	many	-	CASSLMDRNTEAFF	TGTGCCAGCAGCCTGATGGACCGGAACACTGAAGCTTTCTTT
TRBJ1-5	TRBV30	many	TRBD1	CAWRGQGQGQPQHF	TGTGCCTGGAGGGGACAGGGGCAAGGACAGCCCCAGCATTTT
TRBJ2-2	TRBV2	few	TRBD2	CASTRGGLTGGLFF	TGTGCCAGCACTCGGGGGGGACTCACCGGGGGGCTGTTTTTT
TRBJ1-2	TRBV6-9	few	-	CASSYGQRVNYGYTF	TGTGCCAGCAGTTATGGTCAACGAGTAAACTATGGCTACACCTTC
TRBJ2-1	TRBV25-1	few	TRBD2	CASSEYEGLAGFGRINEQFF	TGTGCCAGCAGTGAATATGAGGGACTAGCGGGATTCGGGCGAATCAATGAGCAGTTCTTC
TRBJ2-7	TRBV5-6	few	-	CASSFDPVGTYEQYF	TGTGCCAGCAGCTTCGACCCCGTCGGGACCTACGAGCAGTACTTC
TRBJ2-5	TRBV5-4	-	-	CASSLVEGEFHF	TGTGCCAGCAGCTTAGTAGAGGGAGAGTTTCACTTC
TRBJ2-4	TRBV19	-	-	CASIPGGAGNIQYF	TGTGCCAGTATCCCCGGGGGCGCGGGAAACATTCAGTACTTC
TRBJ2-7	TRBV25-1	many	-	CASSESSLRDEQYF	TGTGCCAGCAGTGAAAGTTCCCTCCGGGACGAGCAGTACTTC
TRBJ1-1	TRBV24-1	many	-	CATSVGGEYTEAFF	TGTGCCACCAGTGTTGGGGGAGAGTACACTGAAGCTTTCTTT
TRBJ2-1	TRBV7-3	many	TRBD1	CASSLTRDRVGEQFF	TGTGCCAGCAGCTTAACGCGGGACAGGGTTGGGGAGCAGTTCTTC
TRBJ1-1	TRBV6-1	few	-	CASSEDQDTEAFF	TGTGCCAGCAGTGAAGACCAGGACACTGAAGCTTTCTTT
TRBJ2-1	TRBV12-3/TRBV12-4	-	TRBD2	CASIISGGAYNEQFF	TGTGCCAGCATAATTAGCGGGGGGGCCTACAATGAGCAGTTCTTC
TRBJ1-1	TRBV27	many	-	CASSLSATTEAFF	TGTGCCAGCAGTTTATCAGCTACCACTGAAGCTTTCTTT
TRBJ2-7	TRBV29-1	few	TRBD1	CSVRWGQTGVQYF	TGCAGCGTTCGATGGGGACAGACTGGGGTGCAGTACTTC
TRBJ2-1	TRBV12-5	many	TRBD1	CASGPPGQVVNEQFF	TGTGCTAGTGGTCCGCCGGGACAGGTCGTAAATGAGCAGTTCTTC
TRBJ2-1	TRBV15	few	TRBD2	CATGIRSSGSHEQFF	TGTGCCACCGGAATAAGGAGTAGCGGGAGCCATGAGCAGTTCTTC
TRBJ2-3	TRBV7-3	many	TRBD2	CASSLPLAGGQDTQYF	TGTGCCAGCAGCTTGCCACTAGCGGGAGGGCAGGATACGCAGTATTTT
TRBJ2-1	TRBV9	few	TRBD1	CASSVGTAAYNEQFF	TGTGCCAGCAGCGTCGGGACAGCAGCCTACAATGAGCAGTTCTTC
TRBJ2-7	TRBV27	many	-	CASSLFPERSYEQYF	TGTGCCAGCAGTTTATTCCCGGAACGCTCCTACGAGCAGTACTTC
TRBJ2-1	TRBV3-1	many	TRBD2	CASSRGTSSRDEQFF	TGTGCCAGCAGCCGCGGGACTAGCTCTCGGGATGAGCAGTTCTTC
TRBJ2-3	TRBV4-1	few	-	CASSQDRNTQYF	TGCGCCAGCAGCCAAGATCGCAATACGCAGTATTTT
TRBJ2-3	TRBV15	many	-	CATSALQDTQYF	TGTGCCACCAGCGCGTTACAAGATACGCAGTATTTT
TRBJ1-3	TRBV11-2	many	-	CASSLSGRSSGNTIYF	TGTGCCAGCAGCCTATCGGGACGGAGCTCTGGAAACACCATATATTTT
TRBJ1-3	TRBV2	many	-	CASRAGQFSGNTIYF	TGTGCCAGCAGGGCAGGACAGTTCTCTGGAAACACCATATATTTT
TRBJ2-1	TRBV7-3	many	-	CASSLGERSYNEQFF	TGTGCCAGCAGCCTCGGGGAGCGGTCCTACAATGAGCAGTTCTTC
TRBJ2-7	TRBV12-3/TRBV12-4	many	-	CASSFGPSASYEQYF	TGTGCCAGCAGTTTTGGGCCTAGCGCCTCCTACGAGCAGTACTTC
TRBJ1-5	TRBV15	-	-	CATSVGRGRQPQHF	TGTGCCACCAGCGTAGGGCGGGGGCGTCAGCCCCAGCATTTT
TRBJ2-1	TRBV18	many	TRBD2	CASSSLKPSGGHNEQFF	TGTGCCAGCTCATCCCTCAAACCTAGCGGGGGTCACAATGAGCAGTTCTTC
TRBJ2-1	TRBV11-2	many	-	CASSLGRGPYNEQFF	TGTGCCAGCAGTCTAGGCCGGGGGCCCTACAATGAGCAGTTCTTC
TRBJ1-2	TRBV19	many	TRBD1	CASSGWDRSGYTF	TGTGCCAGTAGTGGGTGGGACAGAAGTGGCTACACCTTC
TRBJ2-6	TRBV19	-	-	CASRGGFSGANVLTF	TGTGCCAGTAGAGGGGGGTTCTCTGGGGCCAACGTCCTGACTTTC
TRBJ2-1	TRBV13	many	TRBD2	CASSPIREGYNEQFF	TGTGCCAGCAGCCCTATCAGGGAGGGTTACAATGAGCAGTTCTTC
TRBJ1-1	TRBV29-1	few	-	CSASLLNTEAFF	TGCAGCGCCTCTCTTTTGAACACTGAAGCTTTCTTT
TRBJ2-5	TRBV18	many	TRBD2	CASSRASGIQETQYF	TGTGCCAGCTCACGAGCTAGCGGGATTCAAGAGACCCAGTACTTC